This passage covers 2 T cell receptor beta chains from one sample sequenced in a study of shared clonotypes between healthy human individuals. Clones were read by immunoSEQ multiplex PCR, and TCRdb kept only the in-frame ones, dropping some. Of 600,000 to 750,000 clones in the sample, 55% to 80% are singletons; the top ten hold roughly 1.8%. Sequencing was done on a sample of memory CD4+ T cells sorted from blood. The sample's subset: CD45RA-negative fraction. The origin of the receptors is a woman in her thirties in good health.

The rearrangement uses TRBV19 and TRBJ2-3, with 9 nucleotides matching TRBD2. This CDR3 has 15 amino acids. V lost 5 bases, J lost 0 bases, and 3 bases stayed unmatched. Germline CDR1 is LNHDA and CDR2 is SQIVND (reference sequence). The CDR3 here is CASSPSGGSTDTQYF. In DNA form, the CDR3 reads TGTGCCAGTAGTCCCAGCGGGGGGAGCACAGATACGCAGTATTTT. The whole variable domain, filled in from reference TRBV19 and TRBJ2-3, reads DGGITQSPKYLFRKEGQNVTLSCEQNLNHDAMYWYRQDPGQGLRLIYYSQIVNDFQKGDIAEGYSVSREKKESFPLTVTSAQKNPTAFYLCASSPSGGSTDTQYFGPGTRLTVL.

This clone was counted at least ten times. V usage is TRBV5-1 and J usage is TRBJ2-3, with no clear D. V was clipped by 0 bases and J by 3 bases, with 11 bases between them. The CDR3 is 15 amino acids. The V gene's germline CDR1 is SGHRS and CDR2 YFSETQ. DNA of the CDR3: TGCGCCAGCAGCTTGGATAGTCCCGAAACAGATACGCAGTATTTT. Its translation is CASSLDSPETDTQYF.